These 23 T cell receptor beta chains were sequenced from one sample in a study of blood T cell repertoires in COVID-19. TCRdb's copy holds only in-frame clones and misses some; the assay was immunoSEQ multiplex PCR. The data contain 25,000 to 35,000 clones, 81% of them singletons. The specimen sequenced was peripheral blood. The receptors derive from a woman in her fifties or sixties with acute or convalescent COVID-19.

The chain joins TRBV19 to TRBJ2-6, with D possibly TRBD1 on 5 matching bases. The V gene lost 7 bases and the J gene lost 1 base, with 26 bases spanning the gap. The CDR3 totals 20 residues. The germline V gene has CDR1 LNHDA and CDR2 SQIVND (reference sequence). DNA of the CDR3: TGTGCCAGTAAAGTGTTTTTTTTGGGGCAGGCAAAGTCTGGGGCCAACGTCCTGACTTTC. Its translation: CASKVFFLGQAKSGANVLTF.

This chain connects TRBV30 to TRBJ1-2, with D possibly TRBD1 on 5 matching bases. Per germline, CDR1 GTSNPN and CDR2 SVGIG (reference sequence). The V and J ends lost 2 bases and 5 bases respectively, with 15 bases between them. CDR3 size: 14 residues. This chain's CDR3 is CAWSRVGLTYGYTF. The DNA for the CDR3 is TGTGCCTGGAGTAGAGTGGGGCTAACATATGGCTACACCTTC.

This rearrangement joins TRBV5-1 to TRBJ2-5; D may be TRBD2 (6 bases). V was clipped by 4 bases and J by 5 bases, with 15 bases between them. The germline V gene encodes CDR1 SGHRS and CDR2 YFSETQ. The length of the CDR3 is 14 residues. The CDR3 here is CASSHGTGRETQYF. The CDR3 DNA follows: TGCGCCAGCAGCCATGGGACGGGGAGGGAGACCCAGTACTTC.

The chain employs TRBV5-6 and TRBJ1-3; TRBD1 agrees at 8 bases. V lost 5 bases, J lost 5 bases, and 6 bases stayed unmatched. Germline V gene lookup returns CDR1 SGHDT and CDR2 YYEEEE. The CDR3 is made up of 14 amino acids. The CDR3 loop reads CASRHQGARNTIYF. DNA for the CDR3: TGTGCCAGCAGGCATCAGGGGGCTAGAAACACCATATATTTT.

This chain connects TRBV7-2 to TRBJ2-1; D is uncertain. The germline V and J ends were trimmed by 5 bases and 6 bases, with 17 bases remaining between them. The CDR3 spans 15 residues. The germline V gene encodes CDR1 SGHTA and CDR2 FQGNSA. The CDR3 sequence is CASSPFVLALNEQFF. The DNA of the CDR3 is TGTGCCAGCAGCCCGTTCGTTTTGGCCCTCAATGAGCAGTTCTTC.

This clone turned up a few times. The V gene is TRBV3-1 (or the pseudogene TRBV3-2), the J gene TRBJ1-1; tentative D call: TRBD1 (6 bases). Germline assignment: CDR1 LGHDT and CDR2 YNNKEL (reference sequence). This CDR3 region has 15 residues. The ends were cut back, 4 bases at V and 5 bases at J, with 17 bases in the middle. The CDR3 sequence: CASSPLQGGRTEAFF. The CDR3 bases are TGTGCCAGCAGCCCCTTACAGGGTGGTCGGACTGAAGCTTTCTTT.

The rearrangement uses TRBV28 and TRBJ2-7; D is unclear. Germline loops: CDR1 MDHEN, CDR2 SYDVKM. Trimming pared 5 bases from V and 4 bases from J, leaving 21 bases between. This CDR3 spans 16 amino acids. In DNA, the CDR3 is TGTGCCAGCAGTCCCCCTCCTACGAGATACCAATACGAGCAGTACTTC. Translation gives CASSPPPTRYQYEQYF.

The rearrangement uses TRBV28 and TRBJ1-5; 9 nucleotides agree with TRBD1. Germline loops: CDR1 MDHEN, CDR2 SYDVKM. V dropped 6 bases and J dropped 4; count of bases not matched to a gene: 7. CDR3 length: 15 amino acids. This CDR3 is CASSSTGGLNQPQHF. Here the CDR3 DNA reads TGTGCCAGCAGCTCAACAGGGGGCCTTAATCAGCCCCAGCATTTT.

The chain links TRBV28 to TRBJ2-2; TRBD2 might be the D (6 bases). Germline V gene sequence: CDR1 MDHEN, CDR2 SYDVKM. Trimming cost V 4 bases and J 1 base, with 7 bases left between them. CDR3 length equals 14 residues. CDR3 coding DNA: TGTGCCAGCAGTTGGGGAGGGAACACCGGGGAGCTGTTTTTT. Translation: CASSWGGNTGELFF.

The V call is TRBV11-2, the J call TRBJ2-7, with 13 bases that match TRBD2. V trimming: 3 bases; J trimming: 1 base; junction bases outside the gene matches: 3. The CDR3 contains 16 residues. CDR1 is SGHAT and CDR2 is FQNNGV in the germline V gene. CDR3 coding DNA: TGTGCCAGCAGCTTTACTAGCGGGGGGGCGTCCTACGAGCAGTACTTC. This translates into CASSFTSGGASYEQYF. The whole variable domain, filled in from reference TRBV11-2 and TRBJ2-7, reads EAGVAQSPRYKIIEKRQSVAFWCNPISGHATLYWYQQILGQGPKLLIQFQNNGVVDDSQLPKDRFSAERLKGVDSTLKIQPAKLEDSAVYLCASSFTSGGASYEQYFGPGTRLTVT.

This clone was counted a few times. The rearrangement joins TRBV5-4 to TRBJ2-7; no reliable D call. The V gene lost 3 bases and the J gene lost 3 bases, with 4 bases spanning the gap. Looked up from germline, CDR1 is SGHNT and CDR2 is YYREEE (reference sequence). CDR3 length: 11 amino acids. CDR3 nucleotides: TGTGCCAGCAGCTCAGACTACGAGCAGTACTTC. Its protein product is CASSSDYEQYF. Filled out from reference TRBV5-4 and TRBJ2-7, the complete variable domain reads ETGVTQSPTHLIKTRGQQVTLRCSSQSGHNTVSWYQQALGQGPQFIFQYYREEENGRGNFPPRFSGLQFPNYSSELNVNALELDDSALYLCASSSDYEQYFGPGTRLTVT.

The V gene is TRBV10-3, the J gene TRBJ1-2; 10 positions match TRBD1. J gave up 7 bases and V 6 bases, and 8 bases lay outside the gene matches. CDR1 and CDR2 (germline): ENHRY, SYGVKD. This CDR3 spans 14 amino acids. The CDR3 here is CAISQPTGGFGYTF. The CDR3, as DNA: TGTGCCATCAGCCAACCGACAGGGGGCTTTGGCTACACCTTC.

Only one count was recorded for this clone. The rearrangement uses TRBV5-1 and TRBJ2-1; TRBD1 is a possible D gene (6 bases). This CDR3 is 17 amino acids long. Trimming removed 6 bases from V and 1 base from J, with 20 bases in between. Germline V gene lookup returns CDR1 SGHRS and CDR2 YFSETQ. The DNA of the CDR3 is TGCGCCAGCAAAACCGAGACAGGCTCGGGATCCTACAATGAGCAGTTCTTC. Protein sequence: CASKTETGSGSYNEQFF.

The chain recombines TRBV28 with TRBJ1-1; maybe TRBD1 (6 bases). This CDR3 region has 13 residues. The germline V gene has CDR1 MDHEN and CDR2 SYDVKM. V lost 6 bases to trimming and J lost 10 bases, with 18 bases between them. The DNA of the CDR3 is TGTGCCAGCAGCCGCCGTATCGGACAGAGAGCTTTCTTT. This gives the protein CASSRRIGQRAFF. Supplemented by reference TRBV28 and TRBJ1-1, the full variable domain reads DVKVTQSSRYLVKRTGEKVFLECVQDMDHENMFWYRQDPGLGLRLIYFSYDVKMKEKGDIPEGYSVSREKKERFSLILESASTNQTSMYLCASSRRIGQRAFFGQGTRLTVV.

This clone was counted a few times. The J gene is TRBJ2-3, the V gene TRBV19; tentative D call: TRBD1 (5 bases). V dropped 3 bases and J dropped 2 bases, with 12 bases sitting between them. The CDR3 is 15 amino acids. Germline values: CDR1 LNHDA, CDR2 SQIVND (reference sequence). DNA of the CDR3: TGTGCCAGTAGTATCTCCAAGGGGTTCACAGATACGCAGTATTTT. Residues: CASSISKGFTDTQYF.

This chain joins TRBV30 and TRBJ2-1, with D perhaps TRBD2 (7 bases). The CDR3 runs to 16 residues. V lost 1 base to trimming and J lost 1 base, with 14 bases between them. Germline lookup yields CDR1 GTSNPN and CDR2 SVGIG (reference sequence). CDR3: CAWSERGRGSYNEQFF. The CDR3 DNA sequence: TGTGCCTGGAGTGAGAGGGGGAGGGGATCCTACAATGAGCAGTTCTTC. Full variable domain (remainder filled in from reference TRBV30 and TRBJ2-1): SQTIHQWPATLVQPVGSPLSLECTVEGTSNPNLYWYRQAAGRGLQLLFYSVGIGQISSEVPQNLSASRPQDRQFILSSKKLLLSDSGFYLCAWSERGRGSYNEQFFGPGTRLTVL.

This chain connects TRBV21-1 to TRBJ2-3; the table's TRBD1 call for D was not verified on the DNA. TRBV21-1 constitutes a pseudogene. The CDR3 has 19 amino acids. Written as DNA, the CDR3 is TGTGCCAGCAGCAGTACCGGGACAGGGGGAACCAAAGGGGCAGATACGCAGTATTTT. Its translation is CASSSTGTGGTKGADTQYF.

The chain carries TRBV11-2 and TRBJ1-1, with a possible D match to TRBD1 (5 bases). V was trimmed by 5 bases and J by 7 bases, leaving 11 bases between them. The CDR3 is 12 amino acids. Germline V CDR1 and CDR2: SGHAT, FQNNGV. The CDR3 spells CASSPGHFEAFF. The CDR3 nucleotides read TGTGCCAGCAGCCCCGGACACTTTGAAGCTTTCTTT.

V usage is TRBV5-1 and J usage is TRBJ2-3; no clear D gene. This CDR3 has 14 amino acids. Germline V lookup: CDR1 SGHRS, CDR2 YFSETQ. V was clipped by 0 bases and J by 2 bases, with 7 bases between them. As DNA, the CDR3 is TGCGCCAGCAGCTTGGCCAGGAACACAGATACGCAGTATTTT. Translation gives CASSLARNTDTQYF. Combining the CDR3 with reference TRBV5-1 and TRBJ2-3 gives the whole variable domain KAGVTQTPRYLIKTRGQQVTLSCSPISGHRSVSWYQQTPGQGLQFLFEYFSETQRNKGNFPGRFSGRQFSNSRSEMNVSTLELGDSALYLCASSLARNTDTQYFGPGTRLTVL.

The chain recombines TRBV5-4 with TRBJ2-3; D unclear. CDR1 and CDR2 from the germline V gene are SGHNT and YYREEE (reference sequence). This CDR3 has 14 residues. The V gene lost 3 bases and the J gene lost 6 bases, with 14 bases spanning the gap. The CDR3 loop is CASSSGQVRDTQYF. The CDR3, as DNA: TGTGCCAGCAGCTCCGGCCAGGTACGGGATACGCAGTATTTT.

The chain links TRBV12-3 or TRBV12-4 to TRBJ1-1, with D possibly matching TRBD1 (5 bases). This CDR3 has 13 residues. The V end was cut by 11 bases, the J end by 3 bases, with 16 bases between. DNA of the CDR3: TGTGCCTCCCGAAGACGGGGGGACACTGAAGCTTTCTTT. It is translated as CASRRRGDTEAFF.

V and J are TRBV18 and TRBJ1-1; D unresolved. The CDR3 has 14 amino acids. V was cut by 3 bases and J by 2 bases, with 10 bases left in between. The germline V gene has CDR1 KGHSH and CDR2 LQKENI. The CDR3 sequence is CASSPQTFNTEAFF. The CDR3 DNA follows: TGTGCCAGCTCACCCCAGACTTTTAACACTGAAGCTTTCTTT.

The gene calls are TRBV18 and TRBJ1-3; 10 nucleotides agree with TRBD1. The CDR3 has 17 amino acids. Unmatched junction bases numbered 9, after V lost 3 bases and J lost 4 bases. Germline values: CDR1 KGHSH, CDR2 LQKENI. The CDR3 bases are TGTGCCAGCTCACCGACCCCGGGACAGGGGAGCGGAAACACCATATATTTT. Its protein product is CASSPTPGQGSGNTIYF.